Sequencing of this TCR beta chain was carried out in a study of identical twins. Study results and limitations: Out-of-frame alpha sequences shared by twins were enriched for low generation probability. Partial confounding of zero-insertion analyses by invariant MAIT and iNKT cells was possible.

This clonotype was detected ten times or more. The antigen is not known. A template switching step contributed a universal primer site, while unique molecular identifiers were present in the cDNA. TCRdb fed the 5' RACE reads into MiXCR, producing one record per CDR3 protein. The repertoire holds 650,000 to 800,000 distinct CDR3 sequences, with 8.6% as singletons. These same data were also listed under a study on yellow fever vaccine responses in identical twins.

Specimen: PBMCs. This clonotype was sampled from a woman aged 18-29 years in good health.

The CDR3 coding sequence is TGTGCCAGCAGTTTGACTAGCGGGGGAACCCAGTACTTC. This codes for CASSLTSGGTQYF. The chain is built from TRBV27 and TRBJ2-5; the match to TRBD2 covers 12 bases. V lost 3 bases, J lost 8 bases, and 1 base stayed unmatched. CDR1 is MNHEY, CDR2 SMNVEV, per germline (reference sequence). The CDR3 is 13 amino acids.